These T cell receptor beta chains were read from a single sample in a study of regulatory T cells in long-lasting Graves disease. From the multiplex PCR reads, TCRdb called clonotypes with MiXCR, one entry per CDR3 protein. Here the sample spans about half a million distinct CDR3 sequences, approximately 12% being singletons. This same sample was also part of a study on T cells in Graves' hyperthyroidism and ophthalmopathy.

The sequencing here drew on peripheral blood mononuclear cells (PBMCs), taken at new diagnosis, from a patient treated with antithyroid drugs. These receptor sequences come from a woman younger than 45 with Graves disease. The CDR3 runs from the conserved cysteine through the conserved F or W. A D gene is named only where the DNA matches it firmly. Size is stated for part of the rows, as once, few or many counts, or as a class when the clone is expanded.

15	TRBD1	few	TRBV4-3	TRBJ1-6	TGCGCCAGCAGCCAAGAAGAACAGGGGCGATCACCCCTCCACTTT	CASSQEEQGRSPLHF
13	NA	many	TRBV28	TRBJ1-2	TGTGCCAGCAGTCCGGCGCGCGGGAGGGGCTACACCTTC	CASSPARGRGYTF
18	TRBD1	NA	TRBV4-1	TRBJ1-4	TGCGCCAGCAGCCAACCCCGGACCTCAGGGGGTAAGAATGAAAAACTGTTTTTT	CASSQPRTSGGKNEKLFF
15	NA	few	TRBV10-3	TRBJ2-1	TGTGCCATCAGCGAGCCGACAGGCCCCTACAATGAGCAGTTCTTC	CAISEPTGPYNEQFF
15	NA	few	TRBV4-1	TRBJ2-7	TGCGCCAGCAGCCCCCAGGGGCTAGGGACCAACGAGCAGTACTTC	CASSPQGLGTNEQYF
16	TRBD1	many	TRBV30	TRBJ2-2	TGTGCCTTCCTCGGTAGGGACAGGGGACGAACCGGGGAGCTGTTTTTT	CAFLGRDRGRTGELFF
14	NA	many	TRBV7-9	TRBJ2-5	TGTGCCAGCAGCTCCCGGACTGGGCAATGGACCCAGTACTTC	CASSSRTGQWTQYF
13	NA	many	TRBV12-3/TRBV12-4	TRBJ2-1	TGTGCCAGCATCGAAACGGTCTACAATGAGCAGTTCTTC	CASIETVYNEQFF
15	TRBD1	many	TRBV30	TRBJ2-2	TGTGCCTGGAGGAGGGGACAGAGACTCACCGGGGAGCTGTTTTTT	CAWRRGQRLTGELFF
13	NA	few	TRBV7-9	TRBJ2-1	TGTGCCAGCAGCCCCCAGAATGGGGATGAGCAGTTCTTC	CASSPQNGDEQFF
18	TRBD1	once	TRBV12-3/TRBV12-4	TRBJ1-2	TGTGCCAGCACTCATTCGGGGGACAGGGTTTACAAGCCATATGGCTACACCTTC	CASTHSGDRVYKPYGYTF
15	TRBD1	few	TRBV12-3/TRBV12-4	TRBJ2-2	TGTGCCAGCAGTAACCGACAGGGGGACGCCGGGGAGCTGTTTTTT	CASSNRQGDAGELFF
11	NA	few	TRBV30	TRBJ2-3	TGTGCCTGGAGTGGCGGCGATACGCAGTATTTT	CAWSGGDTQYF
17	NA	many	TRBV19	TRBJ2-6	TGTGCCAGTAGTCCCCTCGAGGGGCGCTCTGGGGCCAACGTCCTGACTTTC	CASSPLEGRSGANVLTF
14	TRBD2	many	TRBV27	TRBJ2-1	TGTGCCAGCAGGGAGAGCGGGAGGGCCTACGAGCAGTTCTTC	CASRESGRAYEQFF